This passage covers 32 T cell receptor beta chains from one sample sequenced in a study of a mutant IDH1 vaccine in newly diagnosed glioma. Time point given: week 35, safety follow-up. Every single dose of the vaccine, 300 ug of mutant IDH1 20-mer peptide, came with topical imiquimod. Their recognized antigens are unknown. Produced via immunoSEQ multiplex PCR; TCRdb's table is partial and in-frame only. The top ten hold more than 10% of the sample, which has tens of thousands of clones, less than 80% seen once. The specimen was PBMCs, collected from a glioma patient whose treatment included an IDH1 peptide vaccine. All receptors derive from a man aged 35 to 55 with glioma.

The gene calls are TRBV10-3 and TRBJ2-1, with D possibly matching TRBD1 (5 bases). The CDR3 runs to 11 residues. Germline V gene lookup returns CDR1 ENHRY and CDR2 SYGVKD. The V end lost 3 bases, the J end lost 13 bases, and 10 bases lay between the germline ends. The CDR3 protein is CAISESDSQFF. As DNA, the CDR3 is TGTGCCATCAGTGAAAGCGACAGTCAGTTCTTC.

The V and J genes are TRBV9 and TRBJ1-2; the D gene is possibly TRBD1 (5 bases). This CDR3 region has 13 residues. V lost 3 bases and J lost 1, with 7 bases in between. The germline CDR1 and CDR2 sequences are SGDLS and YYNGEE. The CDR3 DNA sequence: TGTGCCAGCAGCGCTGGGGGTAACTATGGCTACACCTTC. This gives the protein CASSAGGNYGYTF. Filled out from reference TRBV9 and TRBJ1-2, the complete variable domain reads DSGVTQTPKHLITATGQRVTLRCSPRSGDLSVYWYQQSLDQGLQFLIQYYNGEERAKGNILERFSAQQFPDLHSELNLSSLELGDSALYFCASSAGGNYGYTFGSGTRLTVV.

The gene calls are TRBV6-5 and TRBJ2-2, with D uncertain. V lost 5 bases and J lost 6, with 13 bases in between. Looked up from germline, CDR1 is MNHEY and CDR2 is SVGAGI. This CDR3 contains 14 residues. The CDR3 loop is CASSPSAQAGELFF. CDR3 coding DNA: TGTGCCAGCAGTCCATCAGCGCAGGCCGGGGAGCTGTTTTTT.

V and J are TRBV6-5 and TRBJ2-3; D gene uncertain. There are 13 residues in the CDR3. V lost 1 base and J lost 1, with 3 bases in between. CDR1 and CDR2 (germline): MNHEY, SVGAGI. CDR3 DNA sequence: TGTGCCAGCAGTTACTTACGCACAGATACGCAGTATTTT. The encoded protein is CASSYLRTDTQYF.

The rearrangement links TRBV27 to TRBJ1-2; D is possibly TRBD1 (6 bases). The CDR3 extends over 14 amino acids. Trimming left V 2 bases short and J 2 bases short, with 9 bases between. Germline lookup yields CDR1 MNHEY and CDR2 SMNVEV (reference sequence). The CDR3 is CASSLKGGNYGYTF. The CDR3 coding sequence is TGTGCCAGCAGTTTAAAAGGGGGGAACTATGGCTACACCTTC.

CDR3 sequence: CASSHRDRGNEQYF. CDR3 in DNA: TGTGCCAGCAGCCACCGGGACAGGGGGAACGAGCAGTACTTC. The chain joins TRBV5-4 to TRBJ2-7, with 11 bases that match TRBD1. CDR1 is SGHNT and CDR2 is YYREEE in the germline V gene (reference sequence). Losses at the gene ends were 4 bases for V and 5 bases for J; bases not matched to a gene: 5. CDR3 length: 14 amino acids. The entire variable domain, with the rest obtained from reference TRBV5-4 and TRBJ2-7, is as follows: ETGVTQSPTHLIKTRGQQVTLRCSSQSGHNTVSWYQQALGQGPQFIFQYYREEENGRGNFPPRFSGLQFPNYSSELNVNALELDDSALYLCASSHRDRGNEQYFGPGTRLTVT.

This sequence joins TRBV6-5 and TRBJ2-2; 7 bases map to TRBD1. The junction had 8 bases not matched to a gene; V was cut back by 6 bases and J by 7 bases. Looked up from germline, CDR1 is MNHEY and CDR2 is SVGAGI. CDR3 length: 14 amino acids. CDR3 amino acids: CASRTDRAVGELFF. The CDR3 region has the DNA TGTGCCAGCAGAACCGACAGGGCGGTCGGGGAGCTGTTTTTT.

The rearrangement joins TRBV29-1 to TRBJ1-1; D is unresolved. The germline CDR1 and CDR2 sequences are SQVTM and ANQGSEA. This CDR3 has 13 amino acids. V lost 7 bases to trimming and J lost 1 base, with 13 bases between them. The CDR3 loop is CSAPAEGNTEAFF. The DNA for the CDR3 is TGCAGCGCCCCTGCGGAGGGGAACACTGAAGCTTTCTTT.

The chain employs TRBV16 and TRBJ2-7; D gene unclear. The CDR3 is 14 amino acids. Trimming stripped 0 bases from V and 2 bases from J, with 8 bases between. Per germline, CDR1 KGHSY and CDR2 FQNENV. CDR3 in amino acids: CASSQSHMPYEQYV. The CDR3, as DNA: TGTGCCAGCAGCCAATCCCACATGCCCTACGAGCAGTACGTC.

The chain recombines TRBV12-5 with TRBJ2-1; tentative D call: TRBD2 (6 bases). The length of the CDR3 is 16 residues. V lost 7 bases and J lost 3, with 19 bases in between. Looked up from germline, CDR1 is LGHNT and CDR2 is FRNRAP. The CDR3 is CASDSYGGDFYNEQFF. In DNA form, the CDR3 reads TGTGCTAGTGACTCTTACGGAGGGGACTTCTACAATGAGCAGTTCTTC.

A word on this clone: The CDR3 carries no conserved terminal phenylalanine or tryptophan, so it likely arises from a read error. Because the CDR3's place on the DNA is in doubt, the DNA is left out and the CDR3 is given as listed by TCRdb. The chain combines TRBV20-1 with TRBJ2-7; the table's D gene call, TRBD1, was not cross checked with the DNA. The length of the CDR3 is 10 amino acids, counting both ends. In germline, CDR1 is DFQATT, CDR2 SNEGSKA (reference sequence). CDR3 residues: CSARDVGRGH.

The J gene is TRBJ2-1, the V gene TRBV13; possible D gene TRBD2, 6 bases. Germline CDR1 PRHDT, CDR2 FYEKMQ (reference sequence). The CDR3 sequence is 13 residues long. The ends were cut back, 5 bases at V and 4 bases at J, with 9 bases in the middle. The CDR3 DNA reads as TGTGCCAGCAGCACCGCGGGGTACAATGAGCAGTTCTTC. Amino acid sequence: CASSTAGYNEQFF.

This sequence joins TRBV4-1 and TRBJ2-7; 11 bases agree with TRBD1. V was clipped by 4 bases and J by 5 bases; unmatched bases: 4. Per germline, CDR1 MGHRA and CDR2 YSYEKL. This CDR3 is 14 amino acids long. The CDR3: CASSLRTGGDEQYF. The CDR3 nucleotides read TGCGCCAGCAGCCTCCGGACAGGGGGCGACGAGCAGTACTTC.

This chain uses TRBV29-1 with TRBJ2-3; 11 bases line up with TRBD2. Trimming took 7 bases from V and 2 from J; bases not matched to a gene: 5. CDR1 and CDR2 from the germline V gene are SQVTM and ANQGSEA. This CDR3 spans 14 amino acids. The CDR3, as DNA: TGCAGCGCTAGGACTAGCGGGTTCACAGATACGCAGTATTTT. It translates to CSARTSGFTDTQYF.

The chain employs TRBV19 and TRBJ2-2; 11 nucleotides line up with TRBD2. Germline V gene lookup returns CDR1 LNHDA and CDR2 SQIVND (reference sequence). CDR3 length: 14 residues. The V and J ends lost 5 bases and 7 bases, in that order; junction bases with no gene match: 3. CDR3 DNA sequence: TGTGCCAGTAGTCCCCTAGCGGGAGGCGGGGAGCTGTTTTTT. Translated: CASSPLAGGGELFF.

The chain links TRBV7-2 to TRBJ2-7; D is ambiguous. The V end lost 1 base, the J end lost 6 bases, and 28 bases lay between the germline ends. CDR3 length: 19 amino acids. The germline V gene has CDR1 SGHTA and CDR2 FQGNSA. CDR3: CASSLEASSPLYGSIEQYV. The CDR3 DNA sequence: TGTGCCAGCAGCTTAGAGGCTTCGTCGCCTCTCTACGGCTCGATCGAGCAGTACGTC.

The chain has TRBV2 and TRBJ1-5; D not certain. V was shortened by 7 bases and J by 8 bases, with 18 bases between the two germline ends. The CDR3 is 14 residues long. Germline loops: CDR1 SNHLY, CDR2 FYNNEI. CDR3 nucleotides: TGTGCCAGCATGGGAGTGACGAATGTGGAGCCCCAGCATTTT. Translated, it gives CASMGVTNVEPQHF. The full variable domain, rest sourced from reference TRBV2 and TRBJ1-5, is EPEVTQTPSHQVTQMGQEVILRCVPISNHLYFYWYRQILGQKVEFLVSFYNNEISEKSEIFDDQFSVERPDGSNFTLKIRSTKLEDSAMYFCASMGVTNVEPQHFGDGTRLSIL.

This clone was picked up many times. The J gene is TRBJ1-1, the V gene TRBV9; maybe TRBD1 (6 bases). The V and J ends lost 0 bases and 5 bases respectively, with 14 bases between them. This CDR3 has 15 residues. From germline, CDR1 is SGDLS and CDR2 YYNGEE. CDR3 residues: CASSVVGGIGTEAFF. CDR3 bases: TGTGCCAGCAGCGTAGTGGGGGGCATTGGAACTGAAGCTTTCTTT.

This sequence joins TRBV19 and TRBJ1-2; D is unclear. Trimming stripped 4 bases from V and 4 bases from J, with 13 bases between. The germline V gene encodes CDR1 LNHDA and CDR2 SQIVND (reference sequence). This CDR3 has 14 residues. CDR3 sequence (DNA): TGTGCCAGTAGTACAGAGGTAATGTCCTATGGCTACACCTTC. Residues: CASSTEVMSYGYTF.

This clone was seen once. The CDR3 DNA is TGTGCCAGCAGTTCCTCCTTGGGGGTGGATAATTCACCCCTCCACTTT. Translation gives CASSSSLGVDNSPLHF. The J gene is TRBJ1-6, the V gene TRBV6-5, with a tentative D call TRBD1 (5 bases). Trimming removed 4 bases from V and 5 bases from J, with 15 bases in between. CDR3 length equals 16 residues. Germline CDR1 and CDR2: MNHEY and SVGAGI.

The chain has TRBV4-3 and TRBJ2-1; possibly TRBD2 for D (6 bases). The V end lost 2 bases, the J end lost 9 bases, and 11 bases lay between the germline ends. The CDR3 covers 13 residues. In germline, CDR1 is LGHNA, CDR2 YSLEER. CDR3 amino acids: CASSQPGVSEQFF. In DNA form, the CDR3 reads TGCGCCAGCAGCCAACCGGGGGTTAGTGAGCAGTTCTTC.

This chain joins TRBV4-1 and TRBJ1-6, with a possible D match to TRBD1 (5 bases). Trimming stripped 4 bases from V and 7 bases from J, with 23 bases between. The germline V gene has CDR1 MGHRA and CDR2 YSYEKL. This CDR3 contains 18 residues. DNA for the CDR3: TGCGCCAGCAGCCTAGCCCCTCGAGCTGGGGGGGGGAATTCACCCCTCCACTTT. Translation gives CASSLAPRAGGGNSPLHF.

This clone was seen only once. This rearrangement joins TRBV2 to TRBJ2-1; the match to TRBD1 covers 9 bases. Losses at the gene ends were 3 bases for V and 8 bases for J; bases not matched to a gene: 2. The CDR3 length is 13 residues. Germline V lookup: CDR1 SNHLY, CDR2 FYNNEI. The CDR3 region has the DNA TGTGCCAGCAGTGAGTGGGACAGGGATGAGCAGTTCTTC. This gives the protein CASSEWDRDEQFF.

The chain carries TRBV11-3 and TRBJ2-7, with a tentative D call TRBD1 (6 bases). CDR3 size: 14 residues. CDR1 SGHNT and CDR2 YENEEA come from the germline V gene. V dropped 0 bases and J dropped 3 bases, with 9 bases sitting between them. The CDR3, as DNA: TGTGCCAGCAGCTTAGACGCAGGGGTCTACGAGCAGTACTTC. Translating it yields CASSLDAGVYEQYF. The entire variable domain, with the rest obtained from reference TRBV11-3 and TRBJ2-7, is as follows: EAGVVQSPRYKIIEKKQPVAFWCNPISGHNTLYWYLQNLGQGPELLIRYENEEAVDDSQLPKDRFSAERLKGVDSTLKIQPAELGDSAVYLCASSLDAGVYEQYFGPGTRLTVT.

The genes are TRBV6-1 and TRBJ1-4; a weak D match, TRBD1 (6 bases). The V gene's germline CDR1 is MNHNS and CDR2 SASEGT. The V end lost 4 bases, the J end lost 8 bases, and 20 bases lay between the germline ends. The CDR3 is 16 residues long. DNA of the CDR3: TGTGCCAGCAGTGGTGGAAAAAACAGGGTTGGCGAAAAACTGTTTTTT. This translates into CASSGGKNRVGEKLFF.

J is TRBJ2-6 and V is TRBV7-9; maybe TRBD1 (6 bases). Germline CDR1 is SEHNR and CDR2 is FQNEAQ (reference sequence). V lost 5 bases and J 2 bases, leaving 16 bases between the germline ends. The CDR3 extends over 17 amino acids. The CDR3 region is CASSAQQGYPGANVLTF. CDR3 nucleotide sequence: TGTGCCAGCAGCGCGCAACAGGGTTACCCTGGGGCCAACGTCCTGACTTTC.

A single count supports this clone. V is TRBV6-6 and J is TRBJ2-1; weak D call: TRBD2 (5 bases). CDR3 length equals 15 residues. The germline CDR1 and CDR2 sequences are MNHNY and SVGAGI (reference sequence). The V end was cut by 4 bases, the J end by 7 bases, with 17 bases between. The CDR3 loop is CASSSTRGPGNEQFF. The DNA of the CDR3 is TGTGCCAGCAGTTCCACTAGAGGCCCCGGTAATGAGCAGTTCTTC.

V and J are TRBV15 and TRBJ2-1, with D hard to call. Trimming took off 1 base at V and 8 bases at J, with 12 bases between the two ends. The CDR3 length is 14 residues. Germline-derived CDR1 and CDR2 are LNHNV and YYDKDF (reference sequence). The CDR3 reads CATSRASPRDEQFF. The CDR3 DNA reads as TGTGCCACCAGCAGAGCCTCCCCTAGGGATGAGCAGTTCTTC.

The chain links TRBV19 to TRBJ1-2; 9 bases are a match to TRBD1. V gave up 3 bases and J gave up 5 bases; unmatched junction bases: 4. The CDR3 contains 14 residues. Looked up from germline, CDR1 is LNHDA and CDR2 is SQIVND (reference sequence). CDR3 sequence: CASSMGQGPYGYTF. Written as DNA, the CDR3 is TGTGCCAGTAGTATGGGACAGGGCCCTTATGGCTACACCTTC.

This clone has a handful of counts. The chain employs TRBV28 and TRBJ1-1; D call uncertain. There are 11 residues in the CDR3. Germline CDR1 reads MDHEN; CDR2 reads SYDVKM. Trimming took off 6 bases at V and 5 bases at J, with 7 bases between the two ends. The DNA of the CDR3 is TGTGCCAGCAGGGTACAGACTGAAGCTTTCTTT. Protein sequence: CASRVQTEAFF. Drawing the rest from reference TRBV28 and TRBJ1-1, the complete variable domain is DVKVTQSSRYLVKRTGEKVFLECVQDMDHENMFWYRQDPGLGLRLIYFSYDVKMKEKGDIPEGYSVSREKKERFSLILESASTNQTSMYLCASRVQTEAFFGQGTRLTVV.

The V and J genes are TRBV27 and TRBJ2-2; 11 positions agree with TRBD2. Unmatched junction bases numbered 7, after V lost 4 bases and J lost 3 bases. Germline lookup yields CDR1 MNHEY and CDR2 SMNVEV (reference sequence). The CDR3 contains 17 residues. CDR3 sequence: CASSYEIAGGHTGELFF. The CDR3 nucleotides read TGTGCCAGCAGTTACGAAATAGCGGGAGGGCACACCGGGGAGCTGTTTTTT.

This clone has a single count. The V call is TRBV18, the J call TRBJ2-3; 7 positions match TRBD2. The CDR3 length is 17 residues. Germline CDR1 KGHSH, CDR2 LQKENI. J gave up 2 bases and V 6 bases, and 14 bases lay outside the gene matches. The DNA of the CDR3 is TGTGCCAGCTCCCCCCCCTTTCTGCGGGAGCTCACAGATACGCAGTATTTT. Amino acids: CASSPPFLRELTDTQYF.